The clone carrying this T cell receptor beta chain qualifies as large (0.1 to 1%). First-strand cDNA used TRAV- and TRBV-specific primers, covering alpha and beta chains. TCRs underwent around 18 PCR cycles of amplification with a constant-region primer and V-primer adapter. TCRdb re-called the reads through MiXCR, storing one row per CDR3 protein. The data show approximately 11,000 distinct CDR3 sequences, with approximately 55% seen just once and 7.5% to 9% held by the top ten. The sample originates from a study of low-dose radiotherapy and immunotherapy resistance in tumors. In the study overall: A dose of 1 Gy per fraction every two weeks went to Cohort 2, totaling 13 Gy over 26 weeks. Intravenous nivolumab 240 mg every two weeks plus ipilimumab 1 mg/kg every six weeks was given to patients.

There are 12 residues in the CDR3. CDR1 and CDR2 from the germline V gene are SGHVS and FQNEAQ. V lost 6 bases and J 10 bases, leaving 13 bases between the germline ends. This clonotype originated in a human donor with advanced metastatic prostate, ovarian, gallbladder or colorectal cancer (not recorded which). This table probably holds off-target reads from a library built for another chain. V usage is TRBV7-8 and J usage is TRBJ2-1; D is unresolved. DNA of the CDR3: TGTGCCAGCAGTTCAACTGGGCCCGAGCAGTTCTTC. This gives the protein CASSSTGPEQFF. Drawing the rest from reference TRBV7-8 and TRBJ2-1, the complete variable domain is GAGVSQSPRYKVAKRGQDVALRCDPISGHVSLFWYQQALGQGPEFLTYFQNEAQLDKSGLPSDRFFAERPEGSVSTLKIQRTQQEDSAVYLCASSSTGPEQFFGPGTRLTVL.